The clone carrying this T cell receptor (beta chain) was seen only once. The V gene end was trimmed by 1 base and the J gene end by 4 bases; junction bases not matched to a gene: 10. In germline, CDR1 is SEHNR, CDR2 FQNEAQ (reference sequence). There are 16 residues in the CDR3. The data derive from a study of PD-1 blockade in classical Hodgkin lymphoma. The repertoire was sequenced with immunoSEQ multiplex PCR; TCRdb's copy has only in-frame clones and lacks some. The table records roughly 94,000 clones, approximately 94% of them present only once. Time point of the sample: cycle 4 day 1 (C4D1), after more than 5 weeks of nivolumab. Following autologous stem cell transplantation, relapse occurred in every patient, and exposure to brentuximab vedotin varied.

J is TRBJ2-7 and V is TRBV7-9; 7 positions agree with TRBD1. The clonotype comes from a human donor with classical Hodgkin lymphoma. Sequenced material: peripheral blood mononuclear cells (PBMCs), taken before the fourth cycle of nivolumab. The CDR3 DNA reads TGTGCCAGCAGCTTAGAGAGGGGGCGCGGGTCTTACGAGCAGTACTTC. This translates into CASSLERGRGSYEQYF.